This passage covers 21 T cell receptor beta chains from one sample sequenced in a study of monozygotic twins with cystic fibrosis. Repertoires were generated with immunoSEQ multiplex PCR, while TCRdb's copy carries only in-frame clones and drops some. Of roughly 25,000 clones detected, about 96% appear once; the ten largest clones hold around 3%. Sequenced: blood. The source is a girl aged 2 to 9 with cystic fibrosis.

In its sample, this clone was seen a few times. The chain carries TRBV25-1 and TRBJ1-2; no reliable D call. The CDR3 length is 15 residues. CDR1 is MGHDK and CDR2 is SYGVNS in the germline V gene. Deletions cut 3 bases from V and 4 bases from J, with 15 bases between. CDR3 nucleotides: TGTGCCAGCAGTGATTGGGAAGGAGGAGGCTATGGCTACACCTTC. It yields the protein CASSDWEGGGYGYTF.

The chain recombines TRBV29-1 with TRBJ1-2; 9 nucleotides line up with TRBD1. This CDR3 is 15 amino acids long. Germline V gene lookup returns CDR1 SQVTM and CDR2 ANQGSEA. V was clipped by 5 bases and J by 1 base; unmatched bases: 8. Written as DNA, the CDR3 is TGCAGCGTTTATCTAACGGGACAGGGTAACTATGGCTACACCTTC. Its protein is CSVYLTGQGNYGYTF.

The chain is built from TRBV9 and TRBJ2-1; 7 bases are shared with TRBD1. CDR1 is SGDLS, CDR2 YYNGEE, per germline. The CDR3 covers 14 residues. The J segment lost 6 bases and the V segment lost 0 bases, leaving 3 bases of the junction unmatched. CDR3 sequence reads: CASSVVGTVNEQFF. The CDR3 DNA reads as TGTGCCAGCAGCGTAGTGGGGACAGTCAATGAGCAGTTCTTC.

J is TRBJ1-1 and V is TRBV4-2; 7 bases match TRBD1. The CDR3 has 14 amino acids. The junction had 4 bases not matched to a gene; V was cut back by 4 bases and J by 2 bases. Germline assignment: CDR1 LGHNA and CDR2 YNFKEQ. CDR3 nucleotide sequence: TGTGCCAGCAGCCCCACAGGGGATAACACTGAAGCTTTCTTT. Translation: CASSPTGDNTEAFF.

In nucleotides, the CDR3 is TGTGCCAGTAGTTCGCAGGGTATTGGCAATCAGCCCCAGCATTTT. It is translated as CASSSQGIGNQPQHF. This rearrangement joins TRBV19 to TRBJ1-5; D may be TRBD1 (5 bases). This CDR3 is 15 amino acids long. The germline V gene encodes CDR1 LNHDA and CDR2 SQIVND (reference sequence). V was clipped by 5 bases and J by 2 bases, with 13 bases between them.

The CDR3 loop is CASSVLGTANYGYTF. The CDR3 nucleotides are TGTGCCAGTAGTGTCCTAGGGACAGCTAACTATGGCTACACCTTC. V and J are TRBV19 and TRBJ1-2, with 7 positions matching TRBD1. Per germline, CDR1 LNHDA and CDR2 SQIVND (reference sequence). CDR3 length: 15 residues. J lost 0 bases, V lost 5 bases, and 6 bases had no gene match.

The rearrangement uses TRBV27 and TRBJ1-1, with D unclear. The CDR3 is 14 amino acids. Germline loops: CDR1 MNHEY, CDR2 SMNVEV (reference sequence). V gave up 1 base and J gave up 3 bases, with 9 bases separating them. The CDR3: CASSLYRTYTEAFF. CDR3 DNA: TGTGCCAGCAGTTTATACCGGACCTACACTGAAGCTTTCTTT.

V and J are TRBV5-1 and TRBJ2-7; D gene unclear. The V gene lost 4 bases and the J gene lost 7 bases, with 12 bases spanning the gap. This CDR3 region has 12 residues. CDR1 is SGHRS, CDR2 YFSETQ, per germline. The CDR3 DNA reads TGCGCCAGCAGCCAACCGCTGGGGGAGCAGTACTTC. Its translation is CASSQPLGEQYF.

The chain recombines TRBV29-1 with TRBJ2-3; D perhaps matches TRBD2 (6 bases). V shed 6 bases and J shed 1 base, with 11 bases lying between them. Germline V gives CDR1 SQVTM, CDR2 ANQGSEA. The CDR3 consists of 13 residues. In DNA form, the CDR3 reads TGCAGCGTACGACTAGGCGGCACAGATACGCAGTATTTT. Amino acid sequence: CSVRLGGTDTQYF.

The V gene is TRBV27, the J gene TRBJ1-5; D unresolved. Per the germline V gene, CDR1 is MNHEY and CDR2 is SMNVEV (reference sequence). Trimming took 0 bases from V and 6 from J, leaving 9 bases between them. This CDR3 is 14 amino acids long. The CDR3 here is CASSLSRVGQPQHF. CDR3 nucleotides: TGTGCCAGCAGTTTATCTCGGGTCGGTCAGCCCCAGCATTTT.

The genes are TRBV5-5 and TRBJ2-7; TRBD2 matches at 7 bases. The length of the CDR3 is 14 residues. CDR1 is SGHKS and CDR2 is YYEKEE in the germline V gene (reference sequence). The V and J ends lost 4 bases and 7 bases, in that order; junction bases with no gene match: 11. In DNA, the CDR3 is TGTGCCAGCAGCCTCTCGGCGGGAGTGAGGGAGCAGTACTTC. It is translated as CASSLSAGVREQYF.

This clone was seen a handful of times. The V and J genes are TRBV9 and TRBJ1-2; D is undetermined. The CDR3 sequence is 15 residues long. The V gene's germline CDR1 is SGDLS and CDR2 YYNGEE. The germline V and J ends were trimmed by 0 bases and 1 base, with 10 bases remaining between them. Written as DNA, the CDR3 is TGTGCCAGCAGCGTAGGGCACTATGATAACTATGGCTACACCTTC. It encodes CASSVGHYDNYGYTF.

This clone was seen just once. The chain has TRBV4-1 and TRBJ2-1, with TRBD2 identical over 13 bases. Per the germline V gene, CDR1 is MGHRA and CDR2 is YSYEKL. V trimming: 1 base; J trimming: 9 bases; junction bases outside the gene matches: 9. The CDR3 consists of 17 residues. The CDR3 coding sequence is TGCGCCAGCAGCCAAGCCCAACTAGCGGGAGGGCCGGGTGAGCAGTTCTTC. Translated, it gives CASSQAQLAGGPGEQFF.

V gene TRBV6-5 combines with J gene TRBJ2-1, with 10 positions matching TRBD2. The germline CDR1 and CDR2 sequences are MNHEY and SVGAGI. With V trimmed by 6 bases and J by 5 bases, 1 base remained unmatched. The CDR3 is 13 amino acids. CDR3 protein: CASRAGGHNEQFF. Written as DNA, the CDR3 is TGTGCCAGCAGAGCGGGAGGGCACAATGAGCAGTTCTTC.

The chain is built from TRBV29-1 and TRBJ2-1; 8 positions match TRBD2. The CDR3 runs to 15 residues. The trim removed 0 bases at V and 14 bases at J, leaving 15 bases unmatched. Germline V gene sequence: CDR1 SQVTM, CDR2 ANQGSEA. The CDR3 sequence: CSVEDGVAGILAEFF. CDR3 sequence (DNA): TGCAGCGTTGAAGATGGGGTAGCGGGGATTCTAGCGGAGTTCTTC.

The rearrangement joins TRBV4-1 to TRBJ1-1; perhaps TRBD1 as D (6 bases). The germline V gene has CDR1 MGHRA and CDR2 YSYEKL. Trimming stripped 1 base from V and 8 bases from J, with 14 bases between. The CDR3 spans 14 residues. CDR3 residues: CASSQARGRGEAFF. CDR3 DNA sequence: TGCGCCAGCAGCCAAGCACGGGGGAGGGGGGAAGCTTTCTTT.

The rearrangement joins TRBV4-1 to TRBJ2-2, with 8 nucleotides matching TRBD1. Germline CDR1 MGHRA, CDR2 YSYEKL. The CDR3 covers 18 residues. Losses at the gene ends were 9 bases for V and 3 bases for J; bases not matched to a gene: 18. The CDR3, as DNA: TGCGCCAGTTATCCCTTGACAGGGGTATCTCGAGACACCGGGGAGCTGTTTTTT. Translated, it gives CASYPLTGVSRDTGELFF.

The chain carries TRBV6-5 and TRBJ2-7; D might be TRBD2 (6 bases). The CDR3 extends over 14 amino acids. Germline assignment: CDR1 MNHEY and CDR2 SVGAGI. V was trimmed by 3 bases and J by 2 bases, leaving 11 bases between them. DNA of the CDR3: TGTGCCAGCAGTTATAGCGGCAACACCTACGAGCAGTACTTC. This sequence encodes CASSYSGNTYEQYF.

This chain's CDR3 is CASSEVGNTEAFF. In DNA form, the CDR3 reads TGTGCCAGCAGTGAAGTTGGGAACACTGAAGCTTTCTTT. The rearrangement links TRBV6-1 to TRBJ1-1; D remains unclear. The germline V gene encodes CDR1 MNHNS and CDR2 SASEGT. V shed 1 base and J shed 1 base, with 4 bases lying between them. This CDR3 has 13 residues.

DNA of the CDR3: TGTGCCAGCAGTCGACTAGCGGGAGCCGATACGCAGTATTTT. Its protein product is CASSRLAGADTQYF. The chain recombines TRBV6-1 with TRBJ2-3; 12 bases fit TRBD2. Per germline, CDR1 MNHNS and CDR2 SASEGT. The CDR3 extends over 14 amino acids. J lost 6 bases, V lost 5 bases, and 3 bases had no gene match.

The V and J genes are TRBV4-1 and TRBJ1-1, with 7 bases fitting TRBD1. This CDR3 spans 12 amino acids. Germline CDR1 MGHRA, CDR2 YSYEKL. The J segment lost 5 bases and the V segment lost 5 bases, leaving 2 bases of the junction unmatched. CDR3 nucleotides: TGCGCCAGCAGCACAGGGGCTACTGAAGCTTTCTTT. It yields the protein CASSTGATEAFF.